At least ten counts were recorded for the clone carrying this T cell receptor (beta chain). The record originates from a study of early T cells in non-severe SARS-CoV-2 infection. Across the whole study: Chains from this unsorted whole-blood bulk RNA could not be paired.

Tagging with unique molecular identifiers was applied to individual cDNA molecules. TCRdb called the 5' RACE reads again in MiXCR, with one record for every CDR3 protein. The sample shows more than 50,000 distinct CDR3 sequences, over 10% of them seen only once. The CDR3 runs to 10 residues. Germline V CDR1 and CDR2: LGHDT, YNNKEL (reference sequence). V shed 9 bases and J shed 4 bases, with 6 bases lying between them. The TCR sequence derives from an adult who was a healthcare worker with PCR-confirmed SARS-CoV-2 infection or an uninfected control (not recorded which). The sample consisted of whole blood, taken at baseline. The rearrangement uses TRBV3-1 and TRBJ1-1; D gene uncertain. This CDR3 reads CARRGTEAFF. CDR3 DNA sequence: TGTGCCAGGCGGGGCACTGAAGCTTTCTTT.